This T cell receptor (beta chain) was captured in a study of blood T cell repertoires in COVID-19. Study-wide background: T cells, B-cell-depleted T cells, or PBMCs supplied cDNA or gDNA.

The method was immunoSEQ multiplex PCR; TCRdb's version includes in-frame clones alone and lacks a portion of them. The table lists under 200,000 clones, around 85% of them singletons. CDR3 length: 14 residues. Germline V lookup: CDR1 KGHDR, CDR2 SFDVKD. After removal of 9 bases from V and 0 bases from J, the junction contained 7 bases not matched to a gene. The clonotype comes from an elderly woman with COVID-19, enrolled during active disease. The chain has TRBV24-1 and TRBJ2-7; 7 nucleotides agree with TRBD1. The sample consisted of peripheral blood. The CDR3 spells CATPDRAPSYEQYF. CDR3 coding DNA: TGTGCCACCCCTGACAGGGCTCCCTCCTACGAGCAGTACTTC.